The clone carrying this T cell receptor beta chain turned up a few times. The antigen is unknown. RNA extraction was followed by reverse transcription into cDNA, which acted as the sequencing template. Method: immunoSEQ multiplex PCR; TCRdb's copy keeps in-frame clones and lacks some. The table shows about 210,000 clones, with about two fifths occurring only once. The record originates from a study of CD8+ T cells in alopecia areata. Study context: People stayed on tofacitinib for 6 to 18 months, then stopped the drug for 6 months.

Study-wide findings and caveats: For lesional scalp, especially alopecia totalis/universalis, clonality was higher than in normal scalp. Both scalp clonality and the expanded CD8+ clones among the top 100 showed a significant decrease with tofacitinib.

The treatment is: oral pan-JAK inhibitor, 5-10 mg twice daily. Cell sorting was applied to PBMCs, and CD4+ and CD8+ T cells were collected. This specimen was CD4+ T cells sorted from blood, taken between weeks 30 and 35, from a patient treated with tofacitinib. The clonotype was recovered from a human donor with alopecia areata.

In nucleotides, the CDR3 is TGTGCCAGCAGCTTAATGGGGGCTGGGGCCAACGTCCTGACTTTC. It translates to CASSLMGAGANVLTF. The chain carries TRBV11-2 and TRBJ2-6, with D perhaps given as TRBD1 or TRBD2 (5 bases each). Trimming removed 2 bases at V and 2 bases at J, with 7 bases between. The CDR3 is 15 amino acids. In germline, CDR1 is SGHAT, CDR2 FQNNGV. The variable domain in full, completed from reference TRBV11-2 and TRBJ2-6, reads EAGVAQSPRYKIIEKRQSVAFWCNPISGHATLYWYQQILGQGPKLLIQFQNNGVVDDSQLPKDRFSAERLKGVDSTLKIQPAKLEDSAVYLCASSLMGAGANVLTFGAGSRLTVL.